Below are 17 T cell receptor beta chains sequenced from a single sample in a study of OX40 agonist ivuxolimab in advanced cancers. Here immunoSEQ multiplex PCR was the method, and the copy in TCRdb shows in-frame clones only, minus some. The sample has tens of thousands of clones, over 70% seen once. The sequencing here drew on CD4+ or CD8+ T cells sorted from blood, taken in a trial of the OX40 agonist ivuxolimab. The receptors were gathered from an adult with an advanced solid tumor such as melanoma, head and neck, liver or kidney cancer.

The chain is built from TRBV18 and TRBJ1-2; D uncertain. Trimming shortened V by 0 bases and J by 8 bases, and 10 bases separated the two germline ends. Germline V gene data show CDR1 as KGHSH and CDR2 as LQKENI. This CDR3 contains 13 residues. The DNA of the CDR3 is TGTGCCAGCTCACCACCGTTACGGCCGGGCTACACCTTC. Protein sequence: CASSPPLRPGYTF. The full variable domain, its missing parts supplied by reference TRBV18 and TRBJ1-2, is NAGVMQNPRHLVRRRGQEARLRCSPMKGHSHVYWYRQLPEEGLKFMVYLQKENIIDESGMPKERFSAEFPKEGPSILRIQQVVRGDSAAYFCASSPPLRPGYTFGSGTRLTVV.

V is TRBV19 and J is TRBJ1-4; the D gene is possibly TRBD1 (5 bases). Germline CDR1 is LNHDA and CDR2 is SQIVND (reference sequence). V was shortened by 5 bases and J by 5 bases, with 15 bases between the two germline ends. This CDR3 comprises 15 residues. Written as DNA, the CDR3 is TGTGCCAGTAGTGACGGTGGACAACGCAATGAAAAACTGTTTTTT. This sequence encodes CASSDGGQRNEKLFF.

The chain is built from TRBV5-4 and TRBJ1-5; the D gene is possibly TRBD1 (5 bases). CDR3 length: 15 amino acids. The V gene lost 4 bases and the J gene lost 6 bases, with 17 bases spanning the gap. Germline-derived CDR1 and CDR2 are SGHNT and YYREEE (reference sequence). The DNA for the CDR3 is TGTGCCAGCAGCATTGGCAGGGAAATTCCTCAGCCCCAGCATTTT. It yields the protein CASSIGREIPQPQHF.

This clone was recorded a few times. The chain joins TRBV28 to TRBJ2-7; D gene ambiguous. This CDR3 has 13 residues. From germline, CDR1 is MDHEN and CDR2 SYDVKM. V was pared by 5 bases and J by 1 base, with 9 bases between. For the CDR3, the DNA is TGTGCCAGCAGTACAAATCTATCCTACGAGCAGTACTTC. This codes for CASSTNLSYEQYF. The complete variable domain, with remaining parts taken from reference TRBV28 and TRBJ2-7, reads DVKVTQSSRYLVKRTGEKVFLECVQDMDHENMFWYRQDPGLGLRLIYFSYDVKMKEKGDIPEGYSVSREKKERFSLILESASTNQTSMYLCASSTNLSYEQYFGPGTRLTVT.

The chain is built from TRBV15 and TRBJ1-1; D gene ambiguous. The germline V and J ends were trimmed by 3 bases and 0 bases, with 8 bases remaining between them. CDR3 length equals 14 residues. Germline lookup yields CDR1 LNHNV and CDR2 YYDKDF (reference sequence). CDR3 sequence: CATSSWTVNTEAFF. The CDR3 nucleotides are TGTGCCACCAGCAGTTGGACGGTGAACACTGAAGCTTTCTTT.

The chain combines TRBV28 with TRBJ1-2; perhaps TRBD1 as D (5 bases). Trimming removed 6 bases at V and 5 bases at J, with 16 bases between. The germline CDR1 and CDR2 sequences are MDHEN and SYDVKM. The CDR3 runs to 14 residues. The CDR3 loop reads CASSALGGAYGYTF. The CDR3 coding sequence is TGTGCCAGCAGCGCCCTGGGCGGGGCTTATGGCTACACCTTC.

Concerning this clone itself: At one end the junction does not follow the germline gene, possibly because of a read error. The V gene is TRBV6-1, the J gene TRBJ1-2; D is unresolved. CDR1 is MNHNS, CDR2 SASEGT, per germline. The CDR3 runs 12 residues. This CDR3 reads CASSEDARPGSF. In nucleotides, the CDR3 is TGTGCCAGCAGTGAAGATGCCAGGCCCGGATCCTTC.

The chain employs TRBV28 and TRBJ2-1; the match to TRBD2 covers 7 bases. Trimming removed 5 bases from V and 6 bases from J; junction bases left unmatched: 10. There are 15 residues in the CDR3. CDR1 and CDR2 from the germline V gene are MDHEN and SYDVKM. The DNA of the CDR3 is TGTGCCAGCAGTCCACGACGTTGGGAGGGCAATGAGCAGTTCTTC. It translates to CASSPRRWEGNEQFF.

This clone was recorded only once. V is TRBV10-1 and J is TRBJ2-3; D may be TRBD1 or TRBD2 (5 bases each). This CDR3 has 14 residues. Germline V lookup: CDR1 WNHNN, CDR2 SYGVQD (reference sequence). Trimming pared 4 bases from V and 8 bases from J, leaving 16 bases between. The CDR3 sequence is CASSGDLEVGTQYF. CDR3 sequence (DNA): TGCGCCAGCAGTGGGGACCTCGAAGTGGGTACGCAGTATTTT.

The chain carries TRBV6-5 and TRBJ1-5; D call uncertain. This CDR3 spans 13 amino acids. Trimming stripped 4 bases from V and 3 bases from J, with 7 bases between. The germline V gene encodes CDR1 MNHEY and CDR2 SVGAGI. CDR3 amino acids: CASSLVLNQPQHF. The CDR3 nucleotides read TGTGCCAGCAGTTTGGTCCTCAATCAGCCCCAGCATTTT.

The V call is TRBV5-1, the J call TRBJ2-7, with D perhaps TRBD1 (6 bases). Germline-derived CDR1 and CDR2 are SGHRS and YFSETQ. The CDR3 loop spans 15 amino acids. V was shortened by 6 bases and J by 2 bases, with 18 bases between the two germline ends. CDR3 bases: TGCGCCAGCACGACCCCAGGGGCGCAGGCCTACGAGCAGTACTTC. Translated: CASTTPGAQAYEQYF.

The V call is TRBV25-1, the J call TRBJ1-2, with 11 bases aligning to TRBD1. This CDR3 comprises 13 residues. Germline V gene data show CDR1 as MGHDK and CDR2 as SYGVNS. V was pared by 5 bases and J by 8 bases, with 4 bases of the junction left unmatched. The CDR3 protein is CASSQDRGLGYTF. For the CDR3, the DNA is TGTGCCAGCAGTCAGGACAGGGGGCTAGGCTACACCTTC.

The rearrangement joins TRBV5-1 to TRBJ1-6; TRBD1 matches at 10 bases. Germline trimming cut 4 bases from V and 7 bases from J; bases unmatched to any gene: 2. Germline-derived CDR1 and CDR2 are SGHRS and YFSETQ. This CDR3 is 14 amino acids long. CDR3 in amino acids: CASSGDRGNSPLHF. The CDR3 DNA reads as TGCGCCAGCAGCGGGGACAGGGGAAATTCACCCCTCCACTTT.

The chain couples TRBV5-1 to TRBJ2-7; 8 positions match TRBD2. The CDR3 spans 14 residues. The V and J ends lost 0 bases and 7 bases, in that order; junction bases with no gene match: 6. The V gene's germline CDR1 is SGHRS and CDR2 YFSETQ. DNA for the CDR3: TGCGCCAGCAGCTTGGTTAGCGGGGCTGCGGAGCAGTACTTC. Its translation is CASSLVSGAAEQYF.

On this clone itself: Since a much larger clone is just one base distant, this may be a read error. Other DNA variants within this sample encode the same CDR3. CDR3 protein: CASSPGQGGNQPQHF. CDR3 in DNA: TGTGCCAGCTCACCAGGACAGGGAGGCAATCAGCCCCAGCATTTT. The chain has TRBV18 and TRBJ1-5; 8 nucleotides line up with TRBD1. Unmatched junction bases numbered 2, after V lost 2 bases and J lost 2 bases. The CDR3 contains 15 residues. The germline V gene encodes CDR1 KGHSH and CDR2 LQKENI.

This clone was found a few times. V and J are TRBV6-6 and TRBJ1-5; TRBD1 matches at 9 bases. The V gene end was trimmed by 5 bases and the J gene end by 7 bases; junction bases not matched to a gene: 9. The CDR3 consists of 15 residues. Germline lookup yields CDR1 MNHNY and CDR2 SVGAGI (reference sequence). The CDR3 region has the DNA TGTGCCAGCAGTCCGGGACAGGGAACGAGGCAGCCCCAGCATTTT. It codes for CASSPGQGTRQPQHF.

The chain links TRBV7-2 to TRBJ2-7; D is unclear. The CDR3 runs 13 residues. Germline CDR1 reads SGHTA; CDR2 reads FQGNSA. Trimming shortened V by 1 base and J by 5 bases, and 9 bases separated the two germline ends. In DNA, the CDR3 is TGTGCCAGCAGCTTAGGTCTTGGTAACGAGCAGTACTTC. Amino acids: CASSLGLGNEQYF.